The entry below gives a single T cell receptor (beta chain) sequence along with its context. Its matching antigen is unknown. PCR used 60 Vbeta primers and 13 Jbeta primers. Method: immunoSEQ multiplex PCR; TCRdb's copy keeps in-frame clones and lacks some. The sample consists of about 200,000 clones, around nine tenths of them appearing once. The germline CDR1 and CDR2 sequences are MNHNS and SASEGT. V was pared by 3 bases and J by 4 bases, with 10 bases between. There are 14 residues in the CDR3. The entry originates in a study of cytomegalovirus exposure and HLA in healthy donors. Study findings and constraints: The majority of CMV-associated TCR beta chains were reported as apparently HLA-restricted in a later analysis. Earlier results showed most TCR beta V segments being productive about 87% or about 30% of the time. There were several of the most significant clusters that appeared linked to common viral pathogens in a later analysis.

The chain links TRBV6-1 to TRBJ1-5, with D perhaps TRBD1 (6 bases). This TCR came from a woman aged 25-40 years in good health and CMV-seronegative. Sequenced: PBMCs. The CDR3 sequence: CASSEAGVNQPQHF. The CDR3 nucleotides are TGTGCCAGCAGTGAGGCAGGGGTAAATCAGCCCCAGCATTTT.